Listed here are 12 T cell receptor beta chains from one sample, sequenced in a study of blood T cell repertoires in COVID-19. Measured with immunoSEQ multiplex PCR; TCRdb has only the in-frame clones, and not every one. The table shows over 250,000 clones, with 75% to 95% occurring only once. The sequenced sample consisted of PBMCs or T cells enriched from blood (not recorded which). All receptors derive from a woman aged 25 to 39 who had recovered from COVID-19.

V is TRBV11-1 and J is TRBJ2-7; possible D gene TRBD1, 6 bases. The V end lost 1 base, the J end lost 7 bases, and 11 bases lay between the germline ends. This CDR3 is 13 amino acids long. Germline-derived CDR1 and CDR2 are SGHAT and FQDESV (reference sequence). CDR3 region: CASSLDRAREQYF. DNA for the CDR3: TGTGCCAGCAGCTTAGACAGGGCGCGAGAGCAGTACTTC.

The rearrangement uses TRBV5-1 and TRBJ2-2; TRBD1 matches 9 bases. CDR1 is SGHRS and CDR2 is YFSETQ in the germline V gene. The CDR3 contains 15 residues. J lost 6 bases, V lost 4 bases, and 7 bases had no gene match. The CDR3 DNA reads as TGCGCCAGCAGCGAGACAGGGGGTATATCCGGGGAGCTGTTTTTT. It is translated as CASSETGGISGELFF. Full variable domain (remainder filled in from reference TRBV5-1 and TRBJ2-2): KAGVTQTPRYLIKTRGQQVTLSCSPISGHRSVSWYQQTPGQGLQFLFEYFSETQRNKGNFPGRFSGRQFSNSRSEMNVSTLELGDSALYLCASSETGGISGELFFGEGSRLTVL.

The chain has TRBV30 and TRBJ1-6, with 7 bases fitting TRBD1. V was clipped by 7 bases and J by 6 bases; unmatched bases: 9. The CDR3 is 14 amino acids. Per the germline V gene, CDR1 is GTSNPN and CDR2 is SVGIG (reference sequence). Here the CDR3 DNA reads TGTGCCTATACAGGGGTCCACGCTAATTCACCCCTCCACTTT. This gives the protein CAYTGVHANSPLHF.

CDR3 loop: CASSESGTGVTGELFF. CDR3 coding DNA: TGCGCCAGCAGTGAGTCCGGGACAGGGGTTACCGGGGAGCTGTTTTTT. This rearrangement joins TRBV10-1 to TRBJ2-2; TRBD1 agrees at 10 bases. V lost 0 bases, J lost 5 bases, and 3 bases stayed unmatched. This CDR3 comprises 16 residues. Germline V CDR1 and CDR2: WNHNN, SYGVQD (reference sequence).

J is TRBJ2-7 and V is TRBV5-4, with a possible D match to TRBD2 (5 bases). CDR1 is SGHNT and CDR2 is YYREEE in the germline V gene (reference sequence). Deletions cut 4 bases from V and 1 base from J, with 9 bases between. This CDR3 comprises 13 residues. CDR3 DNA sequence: TGTGCCAGCAGCCAACCGGGATCCTACGAGCAGTACTTC. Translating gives CASSQPGSYEQYF.

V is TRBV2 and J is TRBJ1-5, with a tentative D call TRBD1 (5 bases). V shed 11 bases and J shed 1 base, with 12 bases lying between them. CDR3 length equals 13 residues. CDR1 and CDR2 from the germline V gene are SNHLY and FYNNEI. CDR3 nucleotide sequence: TGTGCCTTCAGGGAGGGAAGCAATCAGCCCCAGCATTTT. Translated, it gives CAFREGSNQPQHF.

The CDR3 sequence is CASSLVDERVYEQYF. CDR3 bases: TGTGCCAGCAGCTTAGTCGACGAGCGGGTCTACGAGCAGTACTTC. V usage is TRBV7-9 and J usage is TRBJ2-7, with TRBD2 as a possible D gene (6 bases). This CDR3 has 15 amino acids. CDR1 is SEHNR and CDR2 is FQNEAQ in the germline V gene (reference sequence). Trimming took 1 base from V and 3 from J, leaving 13 bases between them.

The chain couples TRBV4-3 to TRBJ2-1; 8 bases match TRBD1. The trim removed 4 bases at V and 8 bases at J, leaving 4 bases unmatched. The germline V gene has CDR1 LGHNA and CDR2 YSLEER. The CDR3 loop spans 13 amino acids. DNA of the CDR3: TGCGCCAGCAGCCCCCCAGGGGGCCATGAGCAGTTCTTC. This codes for CASSPPGGHEQFF.

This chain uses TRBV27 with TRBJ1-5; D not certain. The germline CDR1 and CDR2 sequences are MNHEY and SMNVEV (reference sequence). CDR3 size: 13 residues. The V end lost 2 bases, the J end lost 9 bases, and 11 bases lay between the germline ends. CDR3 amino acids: CASSLEAERPQHF. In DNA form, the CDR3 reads TGTGCCAGCAGTTTAGAGGCCGAGAGGCCCCAGCATTTT.

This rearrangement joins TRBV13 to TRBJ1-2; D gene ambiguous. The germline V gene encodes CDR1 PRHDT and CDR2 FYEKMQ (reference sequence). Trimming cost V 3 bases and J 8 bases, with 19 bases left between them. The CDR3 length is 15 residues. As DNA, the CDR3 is TGTGCCAGCAGCTTCGGGAAAGCCTCTGATTTGGGCTACACCTTC. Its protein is CASSFGKASDLGYTF.

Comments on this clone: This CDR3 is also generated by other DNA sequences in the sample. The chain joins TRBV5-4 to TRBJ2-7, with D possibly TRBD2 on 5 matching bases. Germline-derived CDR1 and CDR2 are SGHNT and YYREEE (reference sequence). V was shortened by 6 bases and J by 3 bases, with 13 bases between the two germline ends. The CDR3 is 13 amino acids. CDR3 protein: CASTIGGSYEQYF. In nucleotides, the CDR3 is TGTGCCAGCACCATTGGTGGGAGCTACGAGCAGTACTTC.

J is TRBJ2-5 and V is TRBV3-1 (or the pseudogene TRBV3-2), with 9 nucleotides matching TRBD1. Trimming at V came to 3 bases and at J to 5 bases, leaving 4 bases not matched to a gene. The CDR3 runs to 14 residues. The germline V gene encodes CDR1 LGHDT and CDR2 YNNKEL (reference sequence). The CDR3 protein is CASSHTGQGETQYF. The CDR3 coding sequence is TGTGCCAGCAGCCATACGGGACAGGGTGAGACCCAGTACTTC.